This T cell receptor beta chain came from a study of response to subunit inactivated influenza vaccine. General observations from the study: Few new T cells, the authors suggested, are recruited by each seasonal influenza vaccination.

Germline V CDR1 and CDR2: SEHNR, FQNEAQ (reference sequence). Between the trimmed V and J ends, which lost 4 bases and 9 bases, there was a span of 10 bases. This CDR3 has 12 amino acids. TCRdb analysed the RT-PCR reads with MiXCR anew, one entry per CDR3 protein. The table records some 180,000 distinct CDR3 sequences, about 9% of them present only once. Concerning this clonotype: Its antigen is currently unknown.

This sequence originates from a man in his fifties who received an inactivated influenza vaccine. The gene calls are TRBV7-9 and TRBJ1-5; D ambiguous. Material: non-naive T cells sorted from PBMCs, obtained on the day of vaccination. The CDR3 sequence is CASSSSEGPQHF. CDR3 DNA sequence: TGTGCCAGCAGCTCCTCTGAGGGGCCCCAGCATTTT.